The source of this T cell receptor (beta chain) is a study of a mutant IDH1 vaccine in newly diagnosed glioma. Study-wide background: Radiotherapy alone preceded vaccination by 4-6 weeks; alternatively, vaccination started with temozolomide cycles. Treatment recipients were about 60% male and around 40% female, and their mean age was roughly 40 years.

Specified time point: week 47, end of study. Topical imiquimod accompanied each vaccine dose, which consisted of 300 ug of mutant IDH1 20-mer peptide. V lost 4 bases and J 5 bases, leaving 14 bases between the germline ends. The CDR3 is 14 amino acids. CDR1 SGHVS and CDR2 FNYEAQ come from the germline V gene. Profiling relied on immunoSEQ multiplex PCR, and the TCRdb table lists in-frame clones only, not all of them. The top ten hold around 5% of the sample, which has fewer than 85,000 clones, 75% to 90% seen once. Points on this clone: Its antigen is as yet unknown.

V is TRBV7-6 and J is TRBJ2-5; no definite D call. The receptor was derived from a man in his forties or fifties with glioma. The sample consisted of PBMCs, taken from a glioma patient whose treatment included an IDH1 peptide vaccine. CDR3 sequence reads: CASSSTSTAETQYF. Here the CDR3 DNA reads TGTGCCAGCAGCTCCACCAGTACGGCGGAGACCCAGTACTTC.